This TCR beta chain appears in the sequencing data of a study of cytomegalovirus exposure and HLA in healthy donors. Findings and limits, study-wide: When analyzed later, the rates of TCR association showed variation by HLA locus, with DRB1 the most and HLA-C the fewest.

V was clipped by 4 bases and J by 0 bases, with 11 bases between them. The CDR3 is 15 amino acids. CDR1 is SGHRS and CDR2 is YFSETQ in the germline V gene. As for this clone: Its specificity is not known.

PCR was performed using 60 Vbeta and 13 Jbeta primers. Sequenced by immunoSEQ multiplex PCR; TCRdb stores in-frame clones only, minus some. The sample lists 150,000 to 170,000 clones, roughly four fifths occurring once. Every donor was a healthy person donating bone marrow. The sequenced sample was PBMCs. The chain is built from TRBV5-1 and TRBJ2-4, with unresolved D. This TCR derives from a man aged 18 to 30 in good health and CMV-seronegative. In DNA, the CDR3 is TGCGCCAGCAGCGCCTTCTCAGAAGCCAAAAACATTCAGTACTTC. Its protein is CASSAFSEAKNIQYF.